This record concerns one T cell receptor beta chain sequence. This record comes from a study of OX40 agonist ivuxolimab in advanced cancers. This table comes from immunoSEQ multiplex PCR, and its TCRdb copy is limited to in-frame clones, with some not included. The sample contains about 94,000 clones, about 92% of which appear only once. Germline CDR1 SEHNR, CDR2 FQNEAQ (reference sequence). V was clipped by 2 bases and J by 5 bases, with 4 bases between them. This CDR3 has 11 amino acids. Source: CD4+ or CD8+ T cells sorted from blood, taken in a trial of the OX40 agonist ivuxolimab. The chain links TRBV7-9 to TRBJ2-7, with D hard to call. The source of this sequence is an adult with an advanced solid tumor such as melanoma, head and neck, liver or kidney cancer. CDR3 region: CASSLWDEQYF. The DNA for the CDR3 is TGTGCCAGCAGCTTATGGGACGAGCAGTACTTC. The full variable domain, in which reference TRBV7-9 and TRBJ2-7 provide the parts outside the CDR3, is DTGVSQNPRHKITKRGQNVTFRCDPISEHNRLYWYRQTLGQGPEFLTYFQNEAQLEKSRLLSDRFSAERPKGSFSTLEIQRTEQGDSAMYLCASSLWDEQYFGPGTRLTVT.